This T cell receptor (beta chain) appears in the sequencing data of a study of molecular identifiers for immune sequencing clone quantification. This clonotype was seen ten or more times. Its antigen is undetermined. The authors built bulk TCR libraries by previously described methods with listed TCR primers. One entry per CDR3 protein, called by TCRdb with MiXCR from the PCR reads. The data contain hundreds of thousands of distinct CDR3 sequences, about 20% of them singletons. Notes on the study in general: Single-cell amounts of spiked Jurkat TCR RNA were reportedly detectable among over 900,000 naive cells. Whereas clones above 20 RNA copies held under 1% of naive-cell molecules, they held over 98% of effector molecules.

Input for naive CD8 libraries was roughly 20,000 to 1,000,000 sorted cells; the RNA fraction used was 10%, 30% or 50%. This CDR3 is built from 13 residues. The germline CDR1 and CDR2 sequences are SGHAT and FQNNGV. The ends were cut back, 5 bases at V and 6 bases at J, with 11 bases in the middle. The chain couples TRBV11-2 to TRBJ2-1, with D possibly matching TRBD2 (6 bases). This receptor was identified in a human donor in good health. Some libraries in this study had Jurkat cell RNA spiked in. The material sequenced was naive CD8+ T cells from blood, with Jurkat cell RNA spiked in. Specified subset: FACS-sorted CD8+CD4-CCR7+CD45RA+ naive T cells. CDR3 sequence (DNA): TGTGCCAGCAGCCGACTAGAGCGCAATGAGCAGTTCTTC. Its protein product is CASSRLERNEQFF.